This TCR beta chain is drawn from a study of blood T cell repertoires in COVID-19 (dated by TCRdb to the early 2020s). A note on the overall study: Collaborator samples came from the United States, Italy and Spain and covered acute and convalescent phases of COVID-19. The samples were drawn from the first 160 participants of the ongoing ImmuneRACE study and from some 1,300 subjects provided by 6 global collaborators. The dataset comprised deeply sampled blood TCRbeta repertoires from subjects exposed to, actively infected with, or recovered from COVID-19. Where available, HLA class I and class II types were obtained from metadata supplied by the sample provider rather than from assay-based typing. The sample metadata nearly always contained a de-identified subject ID, COVID-19 status, age in years and sex. The repertoires were made available in a free public database intended to serve as a resource for research on the immune response to SARS-CoV-2. The prospective study material was composed of cDNA or gDNA derived from T cells, B-cell-depleted T cells, or PBMCs. Results and caveats for the whole study, not just this receptor: Clinical and demographic metadata were provided uncurated, with the amount varying by source and participant.

CDR1 and CDR2, looked up from the germline V gene (reference sequence), are GTSNPN and SVGIG. V loses 0 bases at its end and J loses 4 bases; junction bases beyond the gene matches: 13. From the cysteine through the phenylalanine, the CDR3 covers 18 amino acids. Just CDR3 DNA is preserved here, 54 bases in frame from base 1. TCRbeta CDR3 regions were amplified from genomic DNA by means of the immunoSEQ Assay, a bias-controlled multiplex PCR. The authors processed their data as follows. Within the assay, amplification of reference gene primers was used to estimate how many nucleated cells each sample contained. To quantify the absolute abundance of each unique TCRbeta CDR3 rearrangement, sequence reads were collapsed and filtered. For each sample, productive Simpson clonality was calculated as the square root of Simpson's diversity index over productive rearrangements. TCRdb limited this immuneACCESS table to in-frame rearrangements with V and J called. A share of clones is missing; checked studies link under half to unresolved V genes, and the rest is unexplained. From that table come the V and J calls and clone size; the DNA was used to work out D and trimming. Within this sample are approximately 210,000 clones, with around four fifths of them counted one time only. The top ten clonotypes cover approximately 0.99% of the sample.

One collaborating source in Seattle enrolled patients while the patients were actively infected and followed the patients over time throughout the course of disease. Whole blood was collected in K2EDTA tubes by collaborating institutions according to the institutions' own protocols. For TCRbeta analysis, collaborators shipped samples in one of three forms: frozen whole blood, isolated PBMCs, or DNA extracted from either of those sample types. Of note for this clone: Its antigen is not yet known. No clone much larger than this one lies a single base away; base qualities are absent.

The origin of this receptor is a man aged 55-75 years with COVID-19, enrolled during active disease. Sequenced: peripheral blood. Recombination linked TRBV30 to TRBJ1-2; TRBD1 lines up with 11 middle nucleotides. The DNA is TGTGCCTGGAGTGTAACGGGGACAGGGGGATCCATTAGCTATGGCTACACCTTC. The encoded protein is CAWSVTGTGGSISYGYTF. With all but the CDR3 taken from the reference TRBV30 and TRBJ1-2 genes, the full variable domain is: SQTIHQWPATLVQPVGSPLSLECTVEGTSNPNLYWYRQAAGRGLQLLFYSVGIGQISSEVPQNLSASRPQDRQFILSSKKLLLSDSGFYLCAWSVTGTGGSISYGYTFGSGTRLTVV.